These T cell receptor beta chains were read from a single sample in a study of beta chain features in type 1 diabetes. Only in-frame clones appear in the TCRdb table, and some are missing; sequencing was by immunoSEQ multiplex PCR. Altogether over 650,000 clones are present, about 14% being singletons, with the ten largest covering nearly 0.04%. The sequencing input was naive CD4+ T cells from blood. These TCRs come from a man aged 18 to 30 with type 1 diabetes. CDR3s include the opening cysteine and the closing phenylalanine or tryptophan. Each record gives: D gene, J gene, V gene, clone size, CDR3 DNA, CDR3 protein. A D gene is named only where the DNA matches it firmly. Clone size is stated in some rows and not others, as once, few, many or a class when expanded.

TRBD1	TRBJ2-3	TRBV18	few	TGTGCCAGCTCGCCCTCAGGACAGGGGACCACAGATACGCAGTATTTT	CASSPSGQGTTDTQYF
.	TRBJ2-1	TRBV7-2	.	TGTGCCAGCAGCCCCCCCGGGGCCCATGAGCAGTTCTTC	CASSPPGAHEQFF
.	TRBJ1-2	TRBV10-3	.	TGTGCCATCAGTGGGGAGAACTATGGCTACACCTTC	CAISGENYGYTF
TRBD1	TRBJ1-5	TRBV30	.	TGTGCCTGGAGTGTACCCGGGACAGGTTTATTGAATCAGCCCCAGCATTTT	CAWSVPGTGLLNQPQHF
TRBD1	TRBJ1-5	TRBV5-6	.	TGTGCCAGCAGCTTACGACAGGGGTCAGGCAATCAGCCCCAGCATTTT	CASSLRQGSGNQPQHF
TRBD2	TRBJ2-1	TRBV6-5	.	TGTGCCAGCAGTTACTCGAGAACTAGCGAGAGTGAGCAGTTCTTC	CASSYSRTSESEQFF
.	TRBJ1-1	TRBV29-1	few	TGCAGCGTTGAAGGGGGCGTGGACACTGAAGCTTTCTTT	CSVEGGVDTEAFF
TRBD2	TRBJ2-7	TRBV2	few	TGTGCCAGCAGACGGAGGACTAGCGATGTCGAGCAGTACTTC	CASRRRTSDVEQYF
TRBD1	TRBJ1-2	TRBV14	few	TGTGCCAGCAGCCTGGGACAGCGGGGCGGCTACACCTTC	CASSLGQRGGYTF
.	TRBJ1-2	TRBV5-4	.	TGTGCCGCCGGGGGTCCCGACCCTAACTATGGCTACACCTTC	CAAGGPDPNYGYTF
.	TRBJ1-5	TRBV10-3	few	TGTGCCACGCAAGAACAACAGGGAGGGCAGCCCCAGCATTTT	CATQEQQGGQPQHF
.	TRBJ2-3	TRBV11-2	few	TGTGCCAGCAGCTTAACAAGGGATAGGGATACGCAGTATTTT	CASSLTRDRDTQYF
.	TRBJ1-1	TRBV7-9	.	TGTGCCAGCGGACGCCCGAACACTGAAGCTTTCTTT	CASGRPNTEAFF
.	TRBJ1-2	TRBV5-1	.	TGCGCCAGCAGCTTCCGGGACGCAGGGAACTATGGCTACACCTTC	CASSFRDAGNYGYTF
.	TRBJ2-3	TRBV30	.	TGTGCCTGGAGTGGACTCACAGATACGCAGTATTTT	CAWSGLTDTQYF
.	TRBJ1-2	TRBV4-2	.	TGTGCCAGCAGCCTTTCGAGTGGCAGAAAGGTCTATGGCTACACCTTC	CASSLSSGRKVYGYTF
TRBD2	TRBJ2-1	TRBV14	few	TGTGCCAGCAGCCCCAGGACTAGCGGGAGAAGGTGGAATGAGCAGTTCTTC	CASSPRTSGRRWNEQFF
TRBD1	TRBJ1-2	TRBV27	.	TGTGCCAGCAGTCCGACAGGGGATAATGGCTACACCTTC	CASSPTGDNGYTF
TRBD1	TRBJ2-1	TRBV5-6	.	TGTGCCAGCAGCCCAGGGACAGGGAGAGGCTACAATGAGCAGTTCTTC	CASSPGTGRGYNEQFF
.	TRBJ2-2	TRBV25-1	few	TGTGCCAGCAGTGGAAGGACGGTGAACACCGGGGAGCTGTTTTTT	CASSGRTVNTGELFF
.	TRBJ1-1	TRBV30	.	TGTGCCTGGAGTGTTCAGGGTCGAACTGAAGCTTTCTTT	CAWSVQGRTEAFF
TRBD2	TRBJ2-3	TRBV6-6	.	TGTGCCAGCAGAAGGACTAGCGGGAACACAGATACGCAGTATTTT	CASRRTSGNTDTQYF
.	TRBJ1-1	TRBV2	few	TGTGCCAGCAGTGAAAATGGGAAACTTGAAGCTTTCTTT	CASSENGKLEAFF